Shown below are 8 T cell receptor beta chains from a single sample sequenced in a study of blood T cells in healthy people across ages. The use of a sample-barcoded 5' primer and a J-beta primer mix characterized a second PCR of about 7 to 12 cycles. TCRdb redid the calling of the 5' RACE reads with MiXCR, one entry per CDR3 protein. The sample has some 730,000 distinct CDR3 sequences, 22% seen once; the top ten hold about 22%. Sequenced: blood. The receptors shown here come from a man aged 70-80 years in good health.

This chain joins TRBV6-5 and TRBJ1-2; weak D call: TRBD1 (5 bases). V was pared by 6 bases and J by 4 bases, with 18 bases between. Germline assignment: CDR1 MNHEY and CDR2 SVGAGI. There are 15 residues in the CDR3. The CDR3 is CASRDRDRDIYGYTF. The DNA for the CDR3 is TGTGCCAGCAGGGATCGGGACCGCGATATCTATGGCTACACCTTC.

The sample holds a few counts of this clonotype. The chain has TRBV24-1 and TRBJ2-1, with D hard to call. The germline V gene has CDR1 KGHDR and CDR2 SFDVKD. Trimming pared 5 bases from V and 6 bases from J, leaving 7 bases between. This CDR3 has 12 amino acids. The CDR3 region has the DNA TGTGCCACCAGTGGGCAGCCCAATGAGCAGTTCTTC. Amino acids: CATSGQPNEQFF.

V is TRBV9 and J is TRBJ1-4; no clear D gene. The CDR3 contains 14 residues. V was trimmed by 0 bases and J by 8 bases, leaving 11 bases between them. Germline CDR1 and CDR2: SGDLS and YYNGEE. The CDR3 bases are TGTGCCAGCAGCGTAGACCCCGAGCGGGAAAAACTGTTTTTT. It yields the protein CASSVDPEREKLFF.

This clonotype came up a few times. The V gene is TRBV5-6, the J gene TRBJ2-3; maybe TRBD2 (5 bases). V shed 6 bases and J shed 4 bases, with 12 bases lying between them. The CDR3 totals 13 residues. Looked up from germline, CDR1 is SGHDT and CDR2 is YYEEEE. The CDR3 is CASTRYSADTQYF. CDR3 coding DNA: TGTGCCAGCACGAGATATAGCGCAGATACGCAGTATTTT.

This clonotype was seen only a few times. The CDR3 DNA reads as TGCAGCCTCCGGGACAAATTCAACACTGAAGCTTTCTTT. Encoded protein: CSLRDKFNTEAFF. The J gene is TRBJ1-1, the V gene TRBV20-1, with D tentatively TRBD1 (6 bases). This CDR3 contains 13 residues. Looked up from germline, CDR1 is DFQATT and CDR2 is SNEGSKA (reference sequence).

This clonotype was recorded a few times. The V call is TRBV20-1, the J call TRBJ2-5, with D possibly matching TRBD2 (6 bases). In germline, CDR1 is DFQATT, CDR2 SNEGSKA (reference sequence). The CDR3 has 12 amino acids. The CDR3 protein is CSSSRSGETQYF. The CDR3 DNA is TGCAGCTCTTCCCGCAGCGGGGAGACCCAGTACTTC.

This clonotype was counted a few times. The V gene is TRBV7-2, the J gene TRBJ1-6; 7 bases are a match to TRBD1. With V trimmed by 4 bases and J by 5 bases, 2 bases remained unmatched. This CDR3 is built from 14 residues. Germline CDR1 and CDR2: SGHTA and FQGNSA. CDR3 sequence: CASSWDSNNSPLHF. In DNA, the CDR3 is TGTGCCAGCAGCTGGGACAGTAATAATTCACCCCTCCACTTT. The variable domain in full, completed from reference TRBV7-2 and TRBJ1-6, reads GAGVSQSPSNKVTEKGKDVELRCDPISGHTALYWYRQSLGQGLEFLIYFQGNSAPDKSGLPSDRFSAERTGGSVSTLTIQRTQQEDSAVYLCASSWDSNNSPLHFGNGTRLTVT.

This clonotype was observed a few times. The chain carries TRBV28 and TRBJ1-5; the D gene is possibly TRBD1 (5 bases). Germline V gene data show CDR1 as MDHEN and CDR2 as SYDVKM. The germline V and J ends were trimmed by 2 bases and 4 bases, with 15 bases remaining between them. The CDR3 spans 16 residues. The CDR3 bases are TGTGCCAGCAGTTTACGCCCGGGGGGGGTAAATCAGCCCCAGCATTTT. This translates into CASSLRPGGVNQPQHF.